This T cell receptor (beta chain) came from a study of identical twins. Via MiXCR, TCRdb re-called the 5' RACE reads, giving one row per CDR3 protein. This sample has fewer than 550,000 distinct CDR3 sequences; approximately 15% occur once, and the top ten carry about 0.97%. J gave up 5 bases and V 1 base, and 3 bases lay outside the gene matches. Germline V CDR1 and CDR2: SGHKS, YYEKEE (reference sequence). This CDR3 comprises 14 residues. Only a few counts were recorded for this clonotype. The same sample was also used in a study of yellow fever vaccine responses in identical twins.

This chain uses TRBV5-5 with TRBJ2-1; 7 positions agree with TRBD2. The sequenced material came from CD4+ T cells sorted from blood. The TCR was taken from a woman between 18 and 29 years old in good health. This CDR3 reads CASSLRGLNNEQFF. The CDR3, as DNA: TGTGCCAGCAGCTTGCGGGGACTAAACAATGAGCAGTTCTTC.